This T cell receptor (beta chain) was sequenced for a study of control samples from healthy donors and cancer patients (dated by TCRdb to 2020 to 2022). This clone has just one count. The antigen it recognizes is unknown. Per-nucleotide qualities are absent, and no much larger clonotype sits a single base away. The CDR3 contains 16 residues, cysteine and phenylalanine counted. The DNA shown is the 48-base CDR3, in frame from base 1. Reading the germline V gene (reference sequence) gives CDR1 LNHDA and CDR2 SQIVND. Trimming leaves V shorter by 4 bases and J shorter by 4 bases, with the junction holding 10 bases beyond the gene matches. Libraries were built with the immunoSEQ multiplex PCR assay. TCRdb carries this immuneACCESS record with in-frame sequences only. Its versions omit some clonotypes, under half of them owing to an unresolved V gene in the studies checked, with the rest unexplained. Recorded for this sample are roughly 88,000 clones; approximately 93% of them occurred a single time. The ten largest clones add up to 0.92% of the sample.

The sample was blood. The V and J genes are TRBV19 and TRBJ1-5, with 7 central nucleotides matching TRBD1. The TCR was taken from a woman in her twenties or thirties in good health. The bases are TGTGCCAGTAGTACACTCAACAGGGGACCTAATCAGCCCCAGCATTTT. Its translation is CASSTLNRGPNQPQHF.